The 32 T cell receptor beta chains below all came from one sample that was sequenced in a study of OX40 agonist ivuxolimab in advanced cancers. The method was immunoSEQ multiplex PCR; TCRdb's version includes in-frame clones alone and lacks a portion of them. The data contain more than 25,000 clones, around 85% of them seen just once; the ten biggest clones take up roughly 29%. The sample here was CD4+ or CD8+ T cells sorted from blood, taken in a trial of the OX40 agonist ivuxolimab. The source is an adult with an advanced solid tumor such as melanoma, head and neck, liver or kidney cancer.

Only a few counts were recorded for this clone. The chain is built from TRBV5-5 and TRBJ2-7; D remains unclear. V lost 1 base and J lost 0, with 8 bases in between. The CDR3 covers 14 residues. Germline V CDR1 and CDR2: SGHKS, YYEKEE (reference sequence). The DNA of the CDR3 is TGTGCCAGCAGCTTGTCGGCAAACTCCTACGAGCAGTACTTC. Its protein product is CASSLSANSYEQYF.

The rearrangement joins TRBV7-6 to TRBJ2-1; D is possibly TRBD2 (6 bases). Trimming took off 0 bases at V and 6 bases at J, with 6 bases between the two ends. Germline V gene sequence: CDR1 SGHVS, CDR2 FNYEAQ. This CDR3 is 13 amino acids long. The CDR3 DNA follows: TGTGCCAGCAGCTTAGCGGGGGGCAATGAGCAGTTCTTC. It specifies CASSLAGGNEQFF.

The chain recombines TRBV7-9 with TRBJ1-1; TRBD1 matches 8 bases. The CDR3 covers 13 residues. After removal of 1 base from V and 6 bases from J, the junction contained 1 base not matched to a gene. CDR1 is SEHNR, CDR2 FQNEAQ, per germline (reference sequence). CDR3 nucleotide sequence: TGTGCCAGCAGCTTAGGACAGGGGTCTGAAGCTTTCTTT. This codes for CASSLGQGSEAFF.

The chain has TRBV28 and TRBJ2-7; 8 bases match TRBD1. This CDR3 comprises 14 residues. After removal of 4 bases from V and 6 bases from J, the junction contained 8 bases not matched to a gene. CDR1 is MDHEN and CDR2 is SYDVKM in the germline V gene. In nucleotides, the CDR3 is TGTGCCAGCAGTTCCGACAGGGGCGTCCCCGAGCAGTACTTC. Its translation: CASSSDRGVPEQYF.

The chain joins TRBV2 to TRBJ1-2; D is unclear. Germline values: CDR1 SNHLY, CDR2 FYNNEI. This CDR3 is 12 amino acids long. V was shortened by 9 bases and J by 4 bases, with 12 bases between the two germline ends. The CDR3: CASWTEGYGYTF. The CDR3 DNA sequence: TGTGCCAGTTGGACCGAGGGCTATGGCTACACCTTC.

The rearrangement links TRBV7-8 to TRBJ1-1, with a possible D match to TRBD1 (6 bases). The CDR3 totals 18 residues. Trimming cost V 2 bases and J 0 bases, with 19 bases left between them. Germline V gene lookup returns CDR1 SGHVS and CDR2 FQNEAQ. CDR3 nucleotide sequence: TGTGCCAGCAGCTTACTCTACAGGCCAGGGGCGGTGAACACTGAAGCTTTCTTT. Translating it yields CASSLLYRPGAVNTEAFF.

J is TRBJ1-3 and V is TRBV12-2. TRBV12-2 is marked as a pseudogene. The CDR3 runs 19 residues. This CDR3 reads CASRPQHPRTLFYRNTIYF. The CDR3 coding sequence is TGTGCAAGTCGCCCCCAACACCCTAGGACCTTATTTTATCGAAACACCATATATTTT.

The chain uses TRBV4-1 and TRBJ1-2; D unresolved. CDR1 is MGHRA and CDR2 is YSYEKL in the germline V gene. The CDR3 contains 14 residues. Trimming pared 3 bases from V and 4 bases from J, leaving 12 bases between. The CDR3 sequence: CASSQGGESYGYTF. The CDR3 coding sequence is TGCGCCAGCAGCCAGGGCGGGGAAAGCTATGGCTACACCTTC.

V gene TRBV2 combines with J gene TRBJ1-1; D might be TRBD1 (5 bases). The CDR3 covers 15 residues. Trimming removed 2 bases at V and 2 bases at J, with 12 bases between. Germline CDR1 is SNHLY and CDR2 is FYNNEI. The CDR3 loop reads CASSESDTLNTEAFF. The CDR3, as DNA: TGTGCCAGCAGTGAATCGGACACCCTCAACACTGAAGCTTTCTTT.

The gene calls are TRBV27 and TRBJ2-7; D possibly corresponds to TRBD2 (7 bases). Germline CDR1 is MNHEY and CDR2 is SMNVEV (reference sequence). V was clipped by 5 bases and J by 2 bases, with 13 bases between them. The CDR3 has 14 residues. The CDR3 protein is CASSGEGEAYEQYF. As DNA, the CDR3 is TGTGCCAGCAGTGGGGAGGGGGAGGCCTACGAGCAGTACTTC.

The chain's CDR3 is CSVEVWDRGAYEQYF. The CDR3, as DNA: TGCAGCGTTGAAGTTTGGGACAGGGGGGCCTACGAGCAGTACTTC. This rearrangement joins TRBV29-1 to TRBJ2-7; TRBD1 matches at 11 bases. V lost 1 base, J lost 2 bases, and 4 bases stayed unmatched. The CDR3 covers 15 residues. Germline CDR1 is SQVTM and CDR2 is ANQGSEA.

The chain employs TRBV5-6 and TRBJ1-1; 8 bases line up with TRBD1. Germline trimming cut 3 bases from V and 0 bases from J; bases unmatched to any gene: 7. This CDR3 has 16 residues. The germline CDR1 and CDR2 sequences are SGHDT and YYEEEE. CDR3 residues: CASSYLLQGVNTEAFF. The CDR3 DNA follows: TGTGCCAGCAGCTACCTATTACAGGGGGTGAACACTGAAGCTTTCTTT.

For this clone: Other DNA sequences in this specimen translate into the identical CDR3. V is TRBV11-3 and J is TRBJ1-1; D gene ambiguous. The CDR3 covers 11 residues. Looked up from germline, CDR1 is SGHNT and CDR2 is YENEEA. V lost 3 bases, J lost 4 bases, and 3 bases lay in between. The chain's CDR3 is CASSFGTEAFF. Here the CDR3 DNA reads TGTGCCAGCAGCTTTGGCACTGAAGCTTTCTTT.

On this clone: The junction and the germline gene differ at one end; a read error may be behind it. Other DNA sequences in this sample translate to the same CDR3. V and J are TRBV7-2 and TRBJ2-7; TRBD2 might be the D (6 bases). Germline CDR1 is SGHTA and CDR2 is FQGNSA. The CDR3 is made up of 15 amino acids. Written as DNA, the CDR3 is TGCGCCAGCAGCTCCGATTTGACTAGTGCGGGGGAGCAGTACTTC. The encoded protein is CASSSDLTSAGEQYF.

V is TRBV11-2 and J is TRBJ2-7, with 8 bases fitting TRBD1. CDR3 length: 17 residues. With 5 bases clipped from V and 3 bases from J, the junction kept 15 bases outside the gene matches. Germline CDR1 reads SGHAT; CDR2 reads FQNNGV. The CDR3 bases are TGTGCCAGCAGCCCGACCCCCCTGGACAGGGTGTTCTACGAGCAGTACTTC. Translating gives CASSPTPLDRVFYEQYF.

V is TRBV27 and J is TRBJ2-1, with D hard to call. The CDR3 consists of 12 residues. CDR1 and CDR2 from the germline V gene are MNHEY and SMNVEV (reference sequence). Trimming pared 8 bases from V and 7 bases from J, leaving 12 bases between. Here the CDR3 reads CASSSGINEQFF. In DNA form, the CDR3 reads TGTGCCAGCTCCTCCGGAATTAATGAGCAGTTCTTC.

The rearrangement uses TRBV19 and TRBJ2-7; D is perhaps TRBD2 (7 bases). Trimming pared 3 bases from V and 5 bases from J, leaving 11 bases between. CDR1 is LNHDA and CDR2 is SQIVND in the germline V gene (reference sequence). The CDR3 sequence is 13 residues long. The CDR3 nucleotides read TGTGCCAGTAGTATCGGGGGGCTTAACGAGCAGTACTTC. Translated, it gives CASSIGGLNEQYF.

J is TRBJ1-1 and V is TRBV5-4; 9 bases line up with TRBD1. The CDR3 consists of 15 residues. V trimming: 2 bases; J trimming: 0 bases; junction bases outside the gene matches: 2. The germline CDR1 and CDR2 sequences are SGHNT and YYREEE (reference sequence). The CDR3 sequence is CASSFYRGLNTEAFF. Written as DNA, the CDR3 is TGTGCCAGCAGCTTTTACAGGGGGCTGAACACTGAAGCTTTCTTT. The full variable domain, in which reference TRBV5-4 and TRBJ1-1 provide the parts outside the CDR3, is ETGVTQSPTHLIKTRGQQVTLRCSSQSGHNTVSWYQQALGQGPQFIFQYYREEENGRGNFPPRFSGLQFPNYSSELNVNALELDDSALYLCASSFYRGLNTEAFFGQGTRLTVV.

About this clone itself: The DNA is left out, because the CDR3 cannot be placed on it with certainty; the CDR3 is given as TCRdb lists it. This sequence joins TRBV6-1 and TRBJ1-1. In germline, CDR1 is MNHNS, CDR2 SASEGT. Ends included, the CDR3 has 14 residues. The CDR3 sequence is CASILAPLNAEAFF.

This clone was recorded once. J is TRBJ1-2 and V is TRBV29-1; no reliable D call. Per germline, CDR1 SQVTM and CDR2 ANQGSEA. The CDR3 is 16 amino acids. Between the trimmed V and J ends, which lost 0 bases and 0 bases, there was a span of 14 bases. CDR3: CSVEDPGEEANYGYTF. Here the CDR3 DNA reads TGCAGCGTTGAAGATCCAGGCGAAGAAGCTAACTATGGCTACACCTTC.

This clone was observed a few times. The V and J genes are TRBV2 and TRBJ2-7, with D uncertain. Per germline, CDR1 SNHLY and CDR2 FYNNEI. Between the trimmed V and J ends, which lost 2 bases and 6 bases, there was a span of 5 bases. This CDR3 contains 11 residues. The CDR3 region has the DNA TGTGCCAGCAGTGAATCCCCCGAGCAGTACTTC. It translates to CASSESPEQYF.

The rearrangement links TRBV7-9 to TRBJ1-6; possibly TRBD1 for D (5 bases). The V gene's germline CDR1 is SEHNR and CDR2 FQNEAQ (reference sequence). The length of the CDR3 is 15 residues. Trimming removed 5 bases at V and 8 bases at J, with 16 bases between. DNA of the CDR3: TGTGCCAGCAGCAAAGACGGGGGGGTGGATTCACCCCTCCACTTT. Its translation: CASSKDGGVDSPLHF.

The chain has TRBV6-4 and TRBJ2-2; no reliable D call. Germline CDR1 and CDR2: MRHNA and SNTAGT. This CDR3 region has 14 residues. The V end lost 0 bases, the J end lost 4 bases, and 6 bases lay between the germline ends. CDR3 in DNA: TGTGCCAGCAGTGACTCGCCCCTCACCGGGGAGCTGTTTTTT. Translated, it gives CASSDSPLTGELFF.

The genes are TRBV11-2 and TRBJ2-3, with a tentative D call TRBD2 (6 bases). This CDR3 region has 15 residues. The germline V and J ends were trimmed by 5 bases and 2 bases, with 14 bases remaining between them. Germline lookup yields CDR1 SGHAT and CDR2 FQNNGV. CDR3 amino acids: CASSLGLANTDTQYF. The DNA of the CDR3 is TGTGCCAGCAGCCTGGGGCTAGCGAACACAGATACGCAGTATTTT.

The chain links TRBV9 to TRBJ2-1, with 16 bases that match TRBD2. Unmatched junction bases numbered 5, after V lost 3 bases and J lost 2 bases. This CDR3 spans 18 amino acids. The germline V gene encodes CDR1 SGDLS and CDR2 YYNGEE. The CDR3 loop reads CASSGQGLAGGAYNEQFF. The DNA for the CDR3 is TGTGCCAGCAGCGGCCAGGGACTAGCGGGAGGGGCCTACAATGAGCAGTTCTTC.

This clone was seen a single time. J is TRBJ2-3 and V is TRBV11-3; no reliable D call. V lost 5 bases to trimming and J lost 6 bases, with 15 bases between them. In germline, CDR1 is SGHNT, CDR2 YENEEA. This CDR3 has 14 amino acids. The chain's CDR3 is CASSARLPPDTQYF. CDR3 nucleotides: TGTGCCAGCAGCGCCAGGCTCCCACCTGATACGCAGTATTTT.

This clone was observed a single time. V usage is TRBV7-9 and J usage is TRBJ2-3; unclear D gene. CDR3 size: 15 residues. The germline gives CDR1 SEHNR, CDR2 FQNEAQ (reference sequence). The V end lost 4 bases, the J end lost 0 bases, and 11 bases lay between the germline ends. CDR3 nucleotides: TGTGCCAGCAGCTCTGACCGATCTAGCACAGATACGCAGTATTTT. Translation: CASSSDRSSTDTQYF.

The CDR3 bases are TGCGCCAGCAGCTTCGACAGGAACACCGGGGAGCTGTTTTTT. Translation gives CASSFDRNTGELFF. The V call is TRBV5-1, the J call TRBJ2-2, with TRBD1 as a possible D gene (5 bases). The V gene lost 2 bases and the J gene lost 1 base, with 6 bases spanning the gap. The CDR3 is made up of 14 amino acids. The germline V gene has CDR1 SGHRS and CDR2 YFSETQ.

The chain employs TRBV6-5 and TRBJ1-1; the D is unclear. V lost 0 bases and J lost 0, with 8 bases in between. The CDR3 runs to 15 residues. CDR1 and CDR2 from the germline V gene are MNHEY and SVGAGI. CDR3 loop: CASSYSPSMNTEAFF. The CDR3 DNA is TGTGCCAGCAGTTACTCTCCCAGCATGAACACTGAAGCTTTCTTT.

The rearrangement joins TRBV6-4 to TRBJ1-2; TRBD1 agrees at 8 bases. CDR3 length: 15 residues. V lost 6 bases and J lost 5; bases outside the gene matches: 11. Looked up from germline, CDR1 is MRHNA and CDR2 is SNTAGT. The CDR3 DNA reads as TGTGCCAGCAGCCACTTTGACAGGGGTGTATATGGCTACACCTTC. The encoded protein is CASSHFDRGVYGYTF.

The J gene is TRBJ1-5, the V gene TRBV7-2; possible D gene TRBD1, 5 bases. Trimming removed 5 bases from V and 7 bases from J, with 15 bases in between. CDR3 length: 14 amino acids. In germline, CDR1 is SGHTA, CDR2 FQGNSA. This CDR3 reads CASSPWDYGQPQHF. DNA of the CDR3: TGTGCCAGCAGCCCCTGGGACTACGGGCAGCCCCAGCATTTT.

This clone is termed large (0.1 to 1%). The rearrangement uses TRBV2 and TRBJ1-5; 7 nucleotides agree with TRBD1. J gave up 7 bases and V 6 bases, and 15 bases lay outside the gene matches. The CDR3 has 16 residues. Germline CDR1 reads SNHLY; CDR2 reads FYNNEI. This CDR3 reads CASSGTVILRVQPQHF. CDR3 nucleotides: TGTGCCAGCAGCGGGACAGTGATCCTAAGGGTCCAGCCCCAGCATTTT.